Described below is a single T cell receptor beta chain sequence and its context. Authors' data handling: Reference gene primer amplification gave estimated nucleated cell counts. Using immunoSEQ multiplex PCR, the repertoire was profiled, and TCRdb retains in-frame clones only, with some absent. The V and J calls and the clone size are those of that table, but D and trimming were determined from the DNA. Among 250,000 to 300,000 clones listed, about 88% were seen once. V dropped 4 bases and J dropped 5; count of bases not matched to a gene: 12. Germline-derived CDR1 and CDR2 are SGHKS and YYEKEE (reference sequence). This CDR3 is 17 amino acids long. The data originate from a study of blood T cell repertoires in COVID-19. In the study overall: The samples span acute and convalescent COVID-19 from the United States, Italy and Spain. From T cells, B-cell-depleted T cells, or PBMCs came the material, which was cDNA or gDNA.

This TCR was recovered from a woman between 35 and 50 years old who had recovered from COVID-19. The rearrangement links TRBV5-5 to TRBJ2-1, with TRBD2 identical over 10 bases. Sequenced input: peripheral blood. CDR3 in amino acids: CASSPLASGGFHNEQFF. The CDR3, as DNA: TGTGCCAGCAGCCCCCTAGCTAGCGGGGGCTTCCACAATGAGCAGTTCTTC.